This entry is about one T cell receptor (beta chain). Its antigen is still unknown. This CDR3 is built from 15 residues. Trimming took 1 base from V and 3 from J; bases not matched to a gene: 3. Germline V gene sequence: CDR1 LGHNA, CDR2 YNFKEQ. These data are taken from a study of CD8 T cells in ankylosing spondylitis. Findings of the study overall: A CD8+ phenotype characterized the disease-linked clones, which were relatively rare in peripheral blood. A motif in TCR beta, a set of roughly 8 highly homologous variants, appeared characteristic of ankylosing spondylitis blood.

TCRdb reprocessed the 5' RACE reads with MiXCR, giving one entry per CDR3 protein. This repertoire shows about 540,000 distinct CDR3 sequences, approximately 12% found once; its top ten account for under 7.5%. V gene TRBV4-2 combines with J gene TRBJ1-5, with 7 bases fitting TRBD1. This clonotype was obtained from a male donor with ankylosing spondylitis. The sample comprised blood, either unsorted or a sorted T cell fraction (not recorded which). CDR3 in DNA: TGTGCCAGCAGCCAAGGACAGGGAGACAATCAGCCCCAGCATTTT. Translated, it gives CASSQGQGDNQPQHF.